The rows below give T cell receptor beta chains drawn from one sample of a study of T cell changes during pregnancy in multiple sclerosis. Method: immunoSEQ multiplex PCR; TCRdb's copy keeps in-frame clones and lacks some. Of some 130,000 clones listed, roughly 95% are singletons. The sample consisted of peripheral blood, taken after pregnancy. Receptors were obtained from a female donor with multiple sclerosis, enrolled in a pregnancy study. The CDR3 runs from the conserved cysteine through the conserved F or W. D genes are given only for firm matches. Expanded clones are given a class, and other clones once, few, many or no size at all.

d_call: -
cdr3_length: 16
j_call: TRBJ2-3
clone_size: -
v_call: TRBV7-9
cdr3_aa: CASSLRLDRPTDTQYF
cdr3_nt: TGTGCCAGCAGCTTACGGCTAGACCGACCAACAGATACGCAGTATTTT

d_call: TRBD1
cdr3_length: 16
j_call: TRBJ2-7
clone_size: -
v_call: TRBV7-2
cdr3_aa: CASSLVPDRRRHEQYF
cdr3_nt: TGTGCCAGCAGCTTAGTACCGGACAGGCGCCGCCACGAGCAGTACTTC

d_call: TRBD1
cdr3_length: 14
j_call: TRBJ2-1
clone_size: -
v_call: TRBV7-2
cdr3_aa: CASHLRTGVNEQFF
cdr3_nt: TGTGCCAGCCATCTTCGGACAGGGGTAAATGAGCAGTTCTTC

d_call: TRBD2
cdr3_length: 14
j_call: TRBJ2-7
clone_size: -
v_call: TRBV28
cdr3_aa: CASIFSGRAHEQYF
cdr3_nt: TGTGCCAGCATTTTTAGCGGGAGGGCCCACGAGCAGTACTTC

d_call: -
cdr3_length: 15
j_call: TRBJ1-1
clone_size: -
v_call: TRBV6-5
cdr3_aa: CASRHDGGGHTEAFF
cdr3_nt: TGTGCCAGCAGACACGACGGCGGGGGGCACACTGAAGCTTTCTTT

d_call: -
cdr3_length: 14
j_call: TRBJ1-2
clone_size: -
v_call: TRBV7-8
cdr3_aa: CASSLGNSNYGYTF
cdr3_nt: TGTGCCAGCAGCTTAGGAAACTCTAACTATGGCTACACCTTC

d_call: -
cdr3_length: 12
j_call: TRBJ1-3
clone_size: -
v_call: TRBV6-1
cdr3_aa: CASSEMRNTIYF
cdr3_nt: TGTGCCAGCAGTGAGATGCGGAACACCATATATTTT

d_call: -
cdr3_length: 15
j_call: TRBJ1-2
clone_size: -
v_call: TRBV7-9
cdr3_aa: CASSLDGARPYGYTF
cdr3_nt: TGTGCCAGCAGCTTAGATGGCGCCAGGCCCTATGGCTACACCTTC

d_call: TRBD1
cdr3_length: 16
j_call: TRBJ2-1
clone_size: -
v_call: TRBV7-9
cdr3_aa: CASSLDPGQGASEQFF
cdr3_nt: TGTGCCAGCAGCTTAGATCCGGGACAGGGGGCGAGTGAGCAGTTCTTC

d_call: -
cdr3_length: 17
j_call: TRBJ2-5
clone_size: -
v_call: TRBV5-1
cdr3_aa: CASSPLGGLGPKETQYF
cdr3_nt: TGCGCCAGCAGCCCCCTGGGGGGTTTGGGACCCAAAGAGACCCAGTACTTC

d_call: -
cdr3_length: 17
j_call: TRBJ1-5
clone_size: -
v_call: TRBV19
cdr3_aa: CASSNGRRGVSNQPQHF
cdr3_nt: TGTGCCAGTAGTAATGGACGTCGGGGTGTGAGCAATCAGCCCCAGCATTTT

d_call: TRBD2
cdr3_length: 15
j_call: TRBJ2-1
clone_size: -
v_call: TRBV19
cdr3_aa: CASRHRTSGLSEQFF
cdr3_nt: TGTGCCAGTAGGCACCGGACTAGCGGGTTGTCTGAGCAGTTCTTC

d_call: TRBD1
cdr3_length: 19
j_call: TRBJ1-4
clone_size: -
v_call: TRBV4-1
cdr3_aa: CASSQPRDRGDRTNEKLFF
cdr3_nt: TGCGCCAGCAGCCAACCCCGGGACAGGGGAGACAGAACTAATGAAAAACTGTTTTTT

d_call: TRBD1
cdr3_length: 14
j_call: TRBJ2-7
clone_size: -
v_call: TRBV5-1
cdr3_aa: CASSSGQGAYEQYF
cdr3_nt: TGCGCCAGCAGCTCCGGACAGGGGGCCTACGAGCAGTACTTC

d_call: TRBD1
cdr3_length: 14
j_call: TRBJ2-7
clone_size: once
v_call: TRBV7-9
cdr3_aa: CASSPQGARDEQYF
cdr3_nt: TGTGCCAGCAGCCCCCAGGGGGCGCGGGACGAGCAGTACTTC

d_call: -
cdr3_length: 13
j_call: TRBJ2-7
clone_size: -
v_call: TRBV19
cdr3_aa: CASSLRHSYEQYF
cdr3_nt: TGTGCCAGTAGCCTACGACACAGCTACGAGCAGTACTTC

d_call: -
cdr3_length: 11
j_call: TRBJ2-2
clone_size: -
v_call: TRBV19
cdr3_aa: CASRRTGELFF
cdr3_nt: TGTGCCAGTAGGAGGACCGGGGAGCTGTTTTTT

d_call: TRBD2
cdr3_length: 16
j_call: TRBJ2-3
clone_size: -
v_call: TRBV4-2
cdr3_aa: CASSQGPGLAIDTQYF
cdr3_nt: TGTGCCAGCAGCCAGGGGCCCGGACTAGCCATAGATACGCAGTATTTT

d_call: -
cdr3_length: 17
j_call: TRBJ2-6
clone_size: -
v_call: TRBV19
cdr3_aa: CASSTVAVSSGANVLTF
cdr3_nt: TGTGCCAGTAGTACGGTGGCGGTGAGCTCTGGGGCCAACGTCCTGACTTTC

d_call: -
cdr3_length: 15
j_call: TRBJ2-2
clone_size: -
v_call: TRBV7-2
cdr3_aa: CASSLSLVVSGELFF
cdr3_nt: TGTGCCAGCAGCTTATCTCTAGTCGTGAGCGGGGAGCTGTTTTTT

d_call: -
cdr3_length: 15
j_call: TRBJ1-1
clone_size: -
v_call: TRBV28
cdr3_aa: CASSRHRAGNTEAFF
cdr3_nt: TGTGCCAGCAGTCGGCACAGGGCGGGTAACACTGAAGCTTTCTTT

d_call: -
cdr3_length: 16
j_call: TRBJ2-6
clone_size: -
v_call: TRBV7-5
cdr3_aa: CARSSLPGRGANVLTF
cdr3_nt: TGTGCCAGAAGTTCACTACCTGGGAGAGGGGCCAACGTCCTGACTTTC

d_call: TRBD2
cdr3_length: 14
j_call: TRBJ2-1
clone_size: -
v_call: TRBV19
cdr3_aa: CASSSSGIGNEQFF
cdr3_nt: TGTGCCAGTAGTAGTAGCGGGATAGGCAATGAGCAGTTCTTC

d_call: TRBD1
cdr3_length: 15
j_call: TRBJ1-2
clone_size: -
v_call: TRBV2
cdr3_aa: CASSTDRGHNYGYTF
cdr3_nt: TGTGCCAGCAGCACCGACAGGGGACATAACTATGGCTACACCTTC

d_call: -
cdr3_length: 18
j_call: TRBJ2-2
clone_size: -
v_call: TRBV9
cdr3_aa: CASSVVPRFTTNTGELFF
cdr3_nt: TGTGCCAGCAGCGTAGTTCCCAGATTCACTACGAACACCGGGGAGCTGTTTTTT

d_call: -
cdr3_length: 17
j_call: TRBJ1-2
clone_size: once
v_call: TRBV9
cdr3_aa: CASSVSQGGSYFYGYTF
cdr3_nt: TGTGCCAGCAGCGTGAGTCAGGGAGGGAGCTACTTCTATGGCTACACCTTC

d_call: -
cdr3_length: 12
j_call: TRBJ2-7
clone_size: -
v_call: TRBV6-5
cdr3_aa: CASSYSGSEQYF
cdr3_nt: TGTGCCAGCAGTTACTCAGGGAGCGAGCAGTACTTC

d_call: -
cdr3_length: 15
j_call: TRBJ1-2
clone_size: -
v_call: TRBV7-2
cdr3_aa: CASSLGRQGKGGYTF
cdr3_nt: TGTGCCAGCAGCTTAGGGCGCCAGGGTAAAGGGGGCTACACCTTC

d_call: -
cdr3_length: 14
j_call: TRBJ2-7
clone_size: -
v_call: TRBV27
cdr3_aa: CASSFSARAYEQYF
cdr3_nt: TGTGCCAGCAGTTTTTCAGCCCGGGCCTACGAGCAGTACTTC

d_call: -
cdr3_length: 13
j_call: TRBJ1-2
clone_size: -
v_call: TRBV2
cdr3_aa: CASSDVYNYGYTF
cdr3_nt: TGTGCCAGCAGTGACGTCTATAACTATGGCTACACCTTC

d_call: TRBD2
cdr3_length: 15
j_call: TRBJ2-7
clone_size: -
v_call: TRBV5-1
cdr3_aa: CASSLAASGTYEQYF
cdr3_nt: TGCGCCAGCAGCTTGGCGGCTAGCGGAACCTACGAGCAGTACTTC

d_call: TRBD1
cdr3_length: 14
j_call: TRBJ2-1
clone_size: -
v_call: TRBV28
cdr3_aa: CASSDRGSYNEQFF
cdr3_nt: TGTGCCAGCAGCGACAGGGGCTCCTACAATGAGCAGTTCTTC

d_call: TRBD1
cdr3_length: 14
j_call: TRBJ2-1
clone_size: -
v_call: TRBV9
cdr3_aa: CASNRDRADDEQFF
cdr3_nt: TGTGCCAGTAACCGGGACAGGGCCGATGATGAGCAGTTCTTC

d_call: TRBD1
cdr3_length: 15
j_call: TRBJ2-1
clone_size: -
v_call: TRBV5-1
cdr3_aa: CASSLRTGDYNEQFF
cdr3_nt: TGCGCCAGCAGCTTGCGGACAGGGGACTACAATGAGCAGTTCTTC

d_call: -
cdr3_length: 15
j_call: TRBJ1-2
clone_size: -
v_call: TRBV14
cdr3_aa: CASSQDLGSDYGYTF
cdr3_nt: TGTGCCAGCAGCCAAGATTTAGGCAGCGACTATGGCTACACCTTC

d_call: -
cdr3_length: 13
j_call: TRBJ1-2
clone_size: -
v_call: TRBV7-9
cdr3_aa: CASSLSAGNGYTF
cdr3_nt: TGTGCCAGCAGCTTATCAGCCGGGAATGGCTACACCTTC

d_call: TRBD2
cdr3_length: 19
j_call: TRBJ2-1
clone_size: -
v_call: TRBV15
cdr3_aa: CATSSPHSGRAGSYNEQFF
cdr3_nt: TGTGCCACCAGCTCACCACATAGCGGGAGGGCCGGGTCCTACAATGAGCAGTTCTTC

d_call: TRBD1
cdr3_length: 15
j_call: TRBJ1-5
clone_size: once
v_call: TRBV4-1
cdr3_aa: CASSQVDRGRGPQHF
cdr3_nt: TGCGCCAGCAGCCAAGTCGACAGGGGGCGTGGACCCCAGCATTTT

d_call: -
cdr3_length: 12
j_call: TRBJ1-1
clone_size: -
v_call: TRBV9
cdr3_aa: CASSLPSAEAFF
cdr3_nt: TGTGCCAGCAGCCTCCCATCGGCTGAAGCTTTCTTT

d_call: -
cdr3_length: 14
j_call: TRBJ2-1
clone_size: -
v_call: TRBV2
cdr3_aa: CASSLTGHYNEQFF
cdr3_nt: TGTGCCAGCAGTCTGACGGGACACTACAATGAGCAGTTCTTC

d_call: -
cdr3_length: 15
j_call: TRBJ2-4
clone_size: -
v_call: TRBV19
cdr3_aa: CASSRGAGAKNIQYF
cdr3_nt: TGTGCCAGTAGTCGGGGGGCTGGGGCCAAAAACATTCAGTACTTC

d_call: -
cdr3_length: 14
j_call: TRBJ2-3
clone_size: once
v_call: TRBV7-2
cdr3_aa: CASSLSTATDTQYF
cdr3_nt: TGTGCCAGCAGCTTATCGACAGCTACAGATACGCAGTATTTT

d_call: -
cdr3_length: 13
j_call: TRBJ2-1
clone_size: -
v_call: TRBV11-3
cdr3_aa: CASSLDRSAEQFF
cdr3_nt: TGTGCCAGCAGCTTAGATAGAAGTGCTGAGCAGTTCTTC

d_call: TRBD2
cdr3_length: 15
j_call: TRBJ2-1
clone_size: -
v_call: TRBV5-1
cdr3_aa: CASSLLASGSREQFF
cdr3_nt: TGCGCCAGCAGCTTGTTGGCTAGCGGGAGTCGTGAGCAGTTCTTC

d_call: -
cdr3_length: 15
j_call: TRBJ2-5
clone_size: -
v_call: TRBV11-3
cdr3_aa: CASSLGPQASETQYF
cdr3_nt: TGTGCCAGCAGCCTTGGGCCCCAGGCGTCAGAGACCCAGTACTTC